What follows describes a single T cell receptor (beta chain). The specificity of this receptor is unknown. Base qualities are not at hand, and no much larger clone is one base apart. The data were taken from a study of response to subunit inactivated influenza vaccine (dated by TCRdb to the late 2010s). For the study in its entirety: The study used deep quantitative T cell receptor repertoire profiling to track responses to a trivalent subunit inactivated influenza vaccine. Beyond this particular receptor, the publication reports: The authors suggested that each seasonal influenza vaccination may recruit only a limited number of new T cells.

The CDR3 starts with the cysteine, ends with the phenylalanine, and has 17 residues. Only CDR3 DNA is held: 51 bases, read in frame from base 1. V drops 1 base and J drops 2 bases, leaving 18 bases in between. The germline V gene (reference sequence) gives CDR1 as SEHNR and CDR2 as FQNEAQ. The library was prepared using RT-PCR. These reads were obtained on an Illumina HiSeq 2500. TCRdb's own reprocessing of the public reads used fastp at Q25 and MiXCR and kept productive beta chains. Identical CDR3 protein sequences are pooled into one entry, listed with their most common genes and DNA. A total of fewer than 750,000 distinct CDR3 sequences appear in this sample, approximately 14% of them only once. Around 10% of the sample is taken by the ten largest.

Recombination connected TRBV7-9 to TRBJ2-7, with the D gene call left open. The clonotype originates from a man between 50 and 59 years old who received an inactivated influenza vaccine. Donor details come from another sample of the same person, matched by shared clones. This specimen consisted of PBMCs from blood, obtained about 13 days after vaccination. The bases are TGTGCCAGCAGCTTAGGCCTAACTGCAGACGGGCCCTACGAGCAGTACTTC. The encoded protein is CASSLGLTADGPYEQYF.